This T cell receptor (beta chain) was recovered during a study of PD-1 blockade in classical Hodgkin lymphoma. At the level of the study: Intravenous delivery of nivolumab at 3 mg/kg to patients occurred every 2 weeks.

Points from the study as a whole: Those starting nivolumab under 1 year post-ASCT were excluded. What caused the repertoire differences, perhaps disease activity or prior therapy, remains undefined.

Some clones are missing from TCRdb's copy, which holds only in-frame ones; the method was immunoSEQ multiplex PCR. The sample lists a few thousand clones, under 75% occurring once. Brentuximab vedotin exposure varied among the patients, all of whom had relapsed after autologous stem cell transplantation. Through magnetic negative selection, CD8+ T cells were separated from PBMCs that had been thawed. Complete response, partial response or progressive disease constituted the best response categories observed. V was shortened by 6 bases and J by 4 bases, with 9 bases between the two germline ends. The CDR3 spans 12 residues. CDR1 and CDR2 (germline): SNHLY, FYNNEI. This clone appeared a few times. Antigen specificity is unknown.

The sequence derives from a human donor with classical Hodgkin lymphoma. Sample: CD8+ T cells from blood, taken at baseline. The chain carries TRBV2 and TRBJ1-2; D is unresolved. CDR3 residues: CASRGYVYGYTF. The CDR3 coding sequence is TGTGCCAGCAGGGGGTACGTCTATGGCTACACCTTC. Full variable domain (remainder filled in from reference TRBV2 and TRBJ1-2): EPEVTQTPSHQVTQMGQEVILRCVPISNHLYFYWYRQILGQKVEFLVSFYNNEISEKSEIFDDQFSVERPDGSNFTLKIRSTKLEDSAMYFCASRGYVYGYTFGSGTRLTVV.